This T cell receptor beta chain was identified in a study of blood T cell repertoires in COVID-19. Overall study context: Material from acute and convalescent COVID-19 was sourced from the United States, Italy and Spain. Nucleic acid was either cDNA or gDNA, and it came from T cells, B-cell-depleted T cells, or PBMCs.

Original processing notes: Scientists estimated how many nucleated cells there were by amplifying reference gene primers. The method was immunoSEQ multiplex PCR; TCRdb's version includes in-frame clones alone and lacks a portion of them. That table is the source of V, J and clone size, and D and trimming were worked out from the DNA. The sample records roughly 100,000 clones, roughly nine tenths being singletons. V was pared by 4 bases and J by 6 bases, with 11 bases between. CDR3 size: 12 residues. CDR1 is SQVTM, CDR2 ANQGSEA, per germline. The receptor was derived from a man aged 45-65 years in a cohort sampled during active COVID-19. The sequenced material came from peripheral blood. V gene TRBV29-1 combines with J gene TRBJ2-3; D remains unclear. The chain's CDR3 is CSVVQFGDTQYF. As DNA, the CDR3 is TGCAGCGTTGTTCAGTTCGGGGATACGCAGTATTTT.